This TCR beta chain was retrieved from a study of blood T cell repertoires in COVID-19. Across the whole study: Collection of acute and convalescent COVID-19 samples took place in the United States, Italy and Spain.

The V and J ends lost 6 bases and 6 bases, in that order; junction bases with no gene match: 6. Per germline, CDR1 SGHVS and CDR2 FNYEAQ. The CDR3 has 15 amino acids. Methods used by the authors: Estimation of nucleated cell counts was performed using reference gene primer amplification. TCRdb keeps only in-frame clones here, not all; method: immunoSEQ multiplex PCR. The D gene and trimming were derived from the DNA, and the V and J assignments and clone size from that table. The profile shows roughly 150,000 clones, 81% of them singletons. Categorization into cohorts depended on clinical history that participants reported.

Sequencing was carried out using PBMCs or T cells enriched from blood (not recorded which). This clonotype was obtained from a woman between 40 and 50 years old with acute COVID-19. This rearrangement joins TRBV7-6 to TRBJ2-2; TRBD2 aligns across 11 bases. The chain's CDR3 is CASRELAGVPGELFF. CDR3 sequence (DNA): TGTGCCAGCAGGGAACTAGCGGGAGTTCCCGGGGAGCTGTTTTTT.